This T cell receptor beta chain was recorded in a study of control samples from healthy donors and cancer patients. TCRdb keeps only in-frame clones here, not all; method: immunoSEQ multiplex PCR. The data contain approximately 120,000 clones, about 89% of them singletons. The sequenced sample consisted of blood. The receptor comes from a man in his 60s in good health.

CDR3 bases: TGCGCCAGCAGCTTGGGGTTCACCAACACCGGGGAGCTGTTTTTT. Protein sequence: CASSLGFTNTGELFF. The chain has TRBV5-1 and TRBJ2-2, with D hard to call. This CDR3 has 15 amino acids. V was cut by 0 bases and J by 2 bases, with 8 bases left in between. The germline gives CDR1 SGHRS, CDR2 YFSETQ.